This is a list of T cell receptor beta chains from one sample in a study of blood T cell repertoires in COVID-19. Only in-frame clones appear in the TCRdb table, and some are missing; sequencing was by immunoSEQ multiplex PCR. This table has hundreds of thousands of clones, 86% appearing once. The specimen sequenced was peripheral blood. Receptor source: an older man with acute or convalescent COVID-19. The CDR3 runs from the conserved cysteine through the conserved F or W. D genes are given only for firm matches. A row's size may be missing; if present it is once, few, many or a size class.

len: 13
v_gene: TRBV30
abundance: NA
j_gene: TRBJ1-6
d_gene: TRBD1
CDR3aa: CAWSKGGNSPLHF
CDR3nt: TGTGCCTGGAGTAAAGGGGGCAATTCACCCCTCCACTTT

len: 13
v_gene: TRBV28
abundance: NA
j_gene: TRBJ1-1
d_gene: NA
CDR3aa: CATKSRGRVGAFF
CDR3nt: TGTGCCACAAAAAGCAGGGGCCGAGTTGGAGCTTTCTTT

len: 16
v_gene: TRBV9
abundance: NA
j_gene: TRBJ1-4
d_gene: NA
CDR3aa: CASSVGSGAENEKLFF
CDR3nt: TGTGCCAGCAGCGTAGGGAGTGGAGCAGAGAATGAAAAACTGTTTTTT

len: 14
v_gene: TRBV5-1
abundance: NA
j_gene: TRBJ1-1
d_gene: TRBD1
CDR3aa: CASSGQVTNTEAFF
CDR3nt: TGCGCCAGCAGCGGACAGGTTACGAACACTGAAGCTTTCTTT

len: 12
v_gene: TRBV30
abundance: once
j_gene: TRBJ2-2
d_gene: NA
CDR3aa: CAWIRGGGELFF
CDR3nt: TGTGCCTGGATAAGGGGTGGCGGGGAGCTGTTTTTT

len: 15
v_gene: TRBV3-1/TRBV3-2
abundance: many
j_gene: TRBJ1-5
d_gene: NA
CDR3aa: CASSLGIQGNQPQHF
CDR3nt: TGTGCCAGCAGCCTTGGGATACAGGGCAATCAGCCCCAGCATTTT

len: 12
v_gene: TRBV7-9
abundance: NA
j_gene: TRBJ1-1
d_gene: TRBD1
CDR3aa: CASSTDRGRAFF
CDR3nt: TGTGCCAGCAGCACGGACAGGGGGCGAGCTTTCTTT

len: 14
v_gene: TRBV6-5
abundance: NA
j_gene: TRBJ2-1
d_gene: TRBD1
CDR3aa: CASSGTASYNEQFF
CDR3nt: TGTGCCAGCTCCGGGACAGCCTCCTACAATGAGCAGTTCTTC

len: 17
v_gene: TRBV7-9
abundance: NA
j_gene: TRBJ2-6
d_gene: NA
CDR3aa: CASSFDRLPTGANVLTF
CDR3nt: TGTGCCAGCAGCTTCGACAGGCTCCCTACTGGGGCCAACGTCCTGACTTTC

len: 13
v_gene: TRBV7-2
abundance: NA
j_gene: TRBJ1-1
d_gene: NA
CDR3aa: CASSLVRETEAFF
CDR3nt: TGTGCCAGCAGCTTAGTGAGGGAAACTGAAGCTTTCTTT

len: 17
v_gene: TRBV27
abundance: NA
j_gene: TRBJ2-6
d_gene: NA
CDR3aa: CASRFWQGGPGANVLTF
CDR3nt: TGTGCCAGCAGGTTCTGGCAGGGGGGACCTGGGGCCAACGTCCTGACTTTC

len: 16
v_gene: TRBV18
abundance: NA
j_gene: TRBJ1-4
d_gene: TRBD1
CDR3aa: CASSLGQGRTNEKLFF
CDR3nt: TGTGCCAGCTCACTAGGACAGGGGAGGACTAATGAAAAACTGTTTTTT

len: 13
v_gene: TRBV7-2
abundance: NA
j_gene: TRBJ1-2
d_gene: NA
CDR3aa: CASSFDSQGGYTF
CDR3nt: TGTGCCAGCAGCTTTGATTCTCAGGGTGGCTACACCTTC

len: 14
v_gene: TRBV7-2
abundance: once
j_gene: TRBJ1-2
d_gene: TRBD1
CDR3aa: CASSRRWTGLGYTF
CDR3nt: TGTGCCAGCAGCAGAAGATGGACAGGGCTTGGCTACACCTTC

len: 13
v_gene: TRBV11-2
abundance: NA
j_gene: TRBJ1-1
d_gene: NA
CDR3aa: CASSPAASTEAFF
CDR3nt: TGTGCCAGCAGCCCGGCGGCGAGTACTGAAGCTTTCTTT

len: 15
v_gene: TRBV6-5
abundance: NA
j_gene: TRBJ2-3
d_gene: NA
CDR3aa: CASSPPGIYTDTQYF
CDR3nt: TGTGCCAGCAGCCCGCCCGGGATATACACAGATACGCAGTATTTT

len: 17
v_gene: TRBV7-2
abundance: NA
j_gene: TRBJ2-3
d_gene: TRBD2
CDR3aa: CASSLGNLAGEVDTQYF
CDR3nt: TGTGCCAGCAGCCTGGGGAACCTAGCGGGAGAGGTAGATACGCAGTATTTT

len: 13
v_gene: TRBV5-4
abundance: NA
j_gene: TRBJ1-1
d_gene: NA
CDR3aa: CASSLAGNTEAFF
CDR3nt: TGTGCCAGCAGCTTGGCAGGGAACACTGAAGCTTTCTTT

len: 15
v_gene: TRBV9
abundance: NA
j_gene: TRBJ2-3
d_gene: NA
CDR3aa: CASSLRQVDTDTQYF
CDR3nt: TGTGCCAGCAGCCTTAGACAGGTAGACACAGATACGCAGTATTTT

len: 14
v_gene: TRBV2
abundance: NA
j_gene: TRBJ1-1
d_gene: NA
CDR3aa: CASSRQQGMTEAFF
CDR3nt: TGTGCCAGCAGCCGCCAACAGGGTATGACTGAAGCTTTCTTT

len: 14
v_gene: TRBV11-2
abundance: NA
j_gene: TRBJ2-7
d_gene: NA
CDR3aa: CASSLAQGTYEQYF
CDR3nt: TGTGCCAGCAGCTTAGCACAGGGCACCTACGAGCAGTACTTC

len: 15
v_gene: TRBV2
abundance: NA
j_gene: TRBJ1-4
d_gene: TRBD1
CDR3aa: CASRAGGATNEKLFF
CDR3nt: TGTGCCAGCAGAGCAGGGGGCGCCACTAATGAAAAACTGTTTTTT

len: 15
v_gene: TRBV9
abundance: NA
j_gene: TRBJ2-1
d_gene: NA
CDR3aa: CASSVVAGPYNEQFF
CDR3nt: TGTGCCAGCAGCGTAGTCGCGGGCCCTTACAATGAGCAGTTCTTC